The sequence of this T cell receptor beta chain was determined in a study of shared clonotypes between healthy human individuals. In this sample, this clone turned up once. Antigen unknown. Findings of the study overall: Clonotype sharing among donors was expected to depend on sequencing depth. Clonotypes not shared had lower generation probabilities than those common to all four donors.

This table comes from immunoSEQ multiplex PCR, and its TCRdb copy is limited to in-frame clones, with some not included. The sample holds 2,100,000 or so clones, 90% to 96% seen once. The study separated CD4+ cells into CD45RA+ naive and CD45RA-negative memory subsets. The TCR was taken from a young man in good health. The sample taken for sequencing was naive CD4+ T cells sorted from blood. Subset given: CD45RA+ positively selected.

The CDR3 is CASSLLAGVDTQYF. In nucleotides, the CDR3 is TGTGCCAGCAGTCTACTCGCAGGGGTAGATACGCAGTATTTT. V is TRBV25-1 and J is TRBJ2-3, with D possibly matching TRBD1 (6 bases). The CDR3 length is 14 residues. V was clipped by 5 bases and J by 5 bases, with 14 bases between them. Germline V gene data show CDR1 as MGHDK and CDR2 as SYGVNS.